This entry describes one T cell receptor (beta chain). Its target is unknown. The germline V gene encodes CDR1 SGHRS and CDR2 YFSETQ. The CDR3 is made up of 13 amino acids. Unmatched junction bases numbered 5, after V lost 2 bases and J lost 7 bases. Using immunoSEQ multiplex PCR, the repertoire was profiled, and TCRdb retains in-frame clones only, with some absent. The repertoire holds about 680,000 clones, about three quarters seen once, with about 1.8% in the top ten. The sample originates from a study of shared clonotypes between healthy human individuals. About the study: The study used three CD4 naive, three CD4 memory, two CD8 naive and one CD8 memory plate per donor. General observations from the study: It was expected that sequencing depth would affect clonotype sharing among donors. Few donors limited the genetic and exposure-history diversity represented.

The chain has TRBV5-1 and TRBJ2-7; the match to TRBD2 covers 8 bases. This receptor was obtained from a woman in her twenties or thirties in good health. Sequenced: memory CD4+ T cells sorted from blood. Subset here: CD45RA-negative fraction. CDR3 nucleotides: TGCGCCAGCAGCTTAGCACTAGCGGCTGAGCAGTACTTC. Its translation is CASSLALAAEQYF.